The following is a T cell receptor beta chain sequence with its context. This specimen belongs to a study of T cell responses to AZD1222 COVID-19 vaccine. Trimming pared 2 bases from V and 3 bases from J, leaving 6 bases between. Germline values: CDR1 SGHTA, CDR2 FQGTGA. The CDR3 totals 13 residues. Assay: immunoSEQ multiplex PCR; the TCRdb copy retains only in-frame clones and omits some. Among 110,000 to 150,000 clones listed, roughly 90% were seen once. The chain combines TRBV7-3 with TRBJ2-3, with D hard to call. Source: peripheral blood, taken on day 0 of AZD1222 vaccination. The receptor was isolated from an adult in good health. The CDR3 region has the DNA TGTGCCAGCAGCTTAGCCTTTACAGATACGCAGTATTTT. This sequence encodes CASSLAFTDTQYF.